This paragraph reports one TCR beta chain. Its antigen target is currently unknown. The input lacks base qualities; no much larger clone sits a single base away. TCRbeta CDR3 regions were amplified from genomic DNA using the immunoSEQ Assay, a bias-controlled multiplex PCR. On the authors' methods: The number of nucleated cells in each sample was estimated from the amplification of reference gene primers within the assay. To quantify the absolute abundance of each unique TCRbeta CDR3 rearrangement, sequence reads were collapsed and filtered. For each sample, productive Simpson clonality was calculated by taking the square root of Simpson's diversity index across productive rearrangements. TCRdb retrieved this table from immuneACCESS and kept in-frame rearrangements only. Not all clones are present; in checked studies, unresolved V genes account for under half, and no reason is known for the remainder. V, J and clone size reflect that table, while D and trimming were determined from the DNA. The sample table shows 150,000 or so clones, and 84% are seen once. The top ten hold roughly 34% of the sample.

Collaborating institutions collected whole blood in K2EDTA tubes following their own protocols. For TCRbeta analysis, collaborator samples were shipped as frozen whole blood, as isolated PBMCs, or as DNA extracted from either sample type. This entry belongs to a study of blood T cell repertoires in COVID-19 (dated by TCRdb to the early 2020s). Context from the whole study: Collaborator samples came from the United States, Italy and Spain and covered acute and convalescent phases of COVID-19. The dataset comprised deeply sampled blood TCRbeta repertoires from subjects exposed to, actively infected with, or recovered from COVID-19. The sample metadata nearly always contained a de-identified subject ID, COVID-19 status, age in years and sex. The repertoires were released in a freely available public database meant as a resource for research on the immune response to SARS-CoV-2. HLA class I and class II types, where available, came from metadata supplied by the sample provider rather than from assay-based typing. The prospective study material was composed of cDNA or gDNA derived from T cells, B-cell-depleted T cells, or PBMCs. Samples came from the ongoing ImmuneRACE study (first 160 participants) plus 1,254 subjects from 6 global collaborators.

The study at large found these results: The quantity of clinical and demographic metadata differed by source and by participant and was supplied without curation.

V and J are truncated by 4 bases and 10 bases respectively, leaving an intervening sequence of 10 bases. Per the germline V gene, SQVTM is the CDR1 and ANQGSEA is the CDR2. The CDR3 has 10 amino acids, counting the end cysteine and phenylalanine. Only CDR3 DNA is held: 30 bases, read in frame from base 1. The chain joins TRBV29-1 to TRBJ1-1; no D gene call is confident. Material for sequencing was peripheral blood. The TCR comes from a human donor in a cohort sampled during active COVID-19. The sequenced DNA is TGCAGCGTTGTAGAAAGCGGAGCTTTCTTT. It translates to CSVVESGAFF.